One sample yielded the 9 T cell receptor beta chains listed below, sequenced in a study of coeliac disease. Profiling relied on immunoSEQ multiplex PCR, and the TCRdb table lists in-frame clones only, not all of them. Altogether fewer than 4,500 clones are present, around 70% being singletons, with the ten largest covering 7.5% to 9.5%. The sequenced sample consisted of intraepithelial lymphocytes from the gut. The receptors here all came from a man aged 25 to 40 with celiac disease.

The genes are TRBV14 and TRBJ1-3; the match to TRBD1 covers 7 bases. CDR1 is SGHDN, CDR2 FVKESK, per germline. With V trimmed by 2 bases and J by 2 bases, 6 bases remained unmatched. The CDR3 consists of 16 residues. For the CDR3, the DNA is TGTGCCAGCAGCCAACTAGCCGGGACAGCTGGAAACACCATATATTTT. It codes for CASSQLAGTAGNTIYF.

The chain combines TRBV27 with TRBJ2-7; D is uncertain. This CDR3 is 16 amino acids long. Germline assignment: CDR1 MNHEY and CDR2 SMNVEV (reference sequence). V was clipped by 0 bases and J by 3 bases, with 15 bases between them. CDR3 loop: CASSLSAAPGGYEQYF. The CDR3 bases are TGTGCCAGCAGTTTATCGGCAGCCCCGGGTGGCTACGAGCAGTACTTC.

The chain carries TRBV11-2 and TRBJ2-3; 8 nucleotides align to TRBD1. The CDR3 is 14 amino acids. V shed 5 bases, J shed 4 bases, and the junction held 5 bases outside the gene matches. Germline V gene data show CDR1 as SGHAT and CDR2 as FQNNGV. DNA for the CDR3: TGTGCCAGCAGCAGGACAGGGACGGCAGATACGCAGTATTTT. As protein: CASSRTGTADTQYF.

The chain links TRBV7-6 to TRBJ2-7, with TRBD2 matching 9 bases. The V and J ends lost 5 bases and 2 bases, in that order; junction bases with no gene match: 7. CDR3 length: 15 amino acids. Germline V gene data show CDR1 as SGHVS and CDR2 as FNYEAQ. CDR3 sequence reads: CASSPVAGAPYEQYF. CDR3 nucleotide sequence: TGTGCCAGCAGCCCTGTAGCGGGAGCACCCTACGAGCAGTACTTC.

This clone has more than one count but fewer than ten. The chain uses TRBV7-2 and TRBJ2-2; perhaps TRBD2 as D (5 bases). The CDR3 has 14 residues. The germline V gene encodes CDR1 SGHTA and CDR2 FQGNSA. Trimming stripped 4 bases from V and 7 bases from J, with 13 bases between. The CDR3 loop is CASSSPGMIGELFF. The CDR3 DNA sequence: TGTGCCAGCAGCTCCCCGGGAATGATCGGGGAGCTGTTTTTT.

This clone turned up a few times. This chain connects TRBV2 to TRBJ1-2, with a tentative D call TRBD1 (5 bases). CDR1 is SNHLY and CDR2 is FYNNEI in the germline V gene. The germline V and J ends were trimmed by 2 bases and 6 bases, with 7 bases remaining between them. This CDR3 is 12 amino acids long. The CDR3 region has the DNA TGTGCCAGCAGTGAACGGGGGAATGGCTACACCTTC. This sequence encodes CASSERGNGYTF. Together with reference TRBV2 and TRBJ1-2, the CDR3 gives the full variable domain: EPEVTQTPSHQVTQMGQEVILRCVPISNHLYFYWYRQILGQKVEFLVSFYNNEISEKSEIFDDQFSVERPDGSNFTLKIRSTKLEDSAMYFCASSERGNGYTFGSGTRLTVV.

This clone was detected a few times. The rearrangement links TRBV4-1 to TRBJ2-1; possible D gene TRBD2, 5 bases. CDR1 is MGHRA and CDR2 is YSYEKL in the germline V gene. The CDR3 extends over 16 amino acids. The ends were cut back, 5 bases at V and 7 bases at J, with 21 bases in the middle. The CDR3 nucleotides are TGCGCCAGCAGCGACGGCTGGAGCGGACCTAGGAATGAGCAGTTCTTC. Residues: CASSDGWSGPRNEQFF.

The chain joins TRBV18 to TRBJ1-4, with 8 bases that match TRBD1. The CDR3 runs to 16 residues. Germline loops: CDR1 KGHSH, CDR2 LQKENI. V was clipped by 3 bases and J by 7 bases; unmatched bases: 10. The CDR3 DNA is TGTGCCAGCTCACCGCGGCCTCCGGGGACAGGTGAAAAACTGTTTTTT. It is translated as CASSPRPPGTGEKLFF.

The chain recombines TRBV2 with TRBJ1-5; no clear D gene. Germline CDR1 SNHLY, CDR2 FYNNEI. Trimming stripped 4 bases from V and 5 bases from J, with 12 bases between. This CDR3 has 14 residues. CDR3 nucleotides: TGTGCCAGCAGTGCAACGGGCGGGGATCAGCCCCAGCATTTT. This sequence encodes CASSATGGDQPQHF.